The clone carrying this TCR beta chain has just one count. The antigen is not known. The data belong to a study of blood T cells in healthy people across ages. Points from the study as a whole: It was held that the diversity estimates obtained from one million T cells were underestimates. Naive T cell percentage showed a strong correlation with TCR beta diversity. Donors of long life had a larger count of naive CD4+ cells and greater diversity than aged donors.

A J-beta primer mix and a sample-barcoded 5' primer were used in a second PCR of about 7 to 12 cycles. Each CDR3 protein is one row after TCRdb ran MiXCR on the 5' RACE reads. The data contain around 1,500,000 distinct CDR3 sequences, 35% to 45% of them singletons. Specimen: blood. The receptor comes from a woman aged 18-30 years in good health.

CDR3 loop: CSARLITVRVADTQYF. CDR3 DNA sequence: TGCAGTGCTAGGTTGATTACGGTTCGTGTCGCAGATACGCAGTATTTT. The chain employs TRBV20-1 and TRBJ2-3, with D unclear. The ends were cut back, 3 bases at V and 4 bases at J, with 20 bases in the middle. Germline V CDR1 and CDR2: DFQATT, SNEGSKA (reference sequence). CDR3 length equals 16 residues.